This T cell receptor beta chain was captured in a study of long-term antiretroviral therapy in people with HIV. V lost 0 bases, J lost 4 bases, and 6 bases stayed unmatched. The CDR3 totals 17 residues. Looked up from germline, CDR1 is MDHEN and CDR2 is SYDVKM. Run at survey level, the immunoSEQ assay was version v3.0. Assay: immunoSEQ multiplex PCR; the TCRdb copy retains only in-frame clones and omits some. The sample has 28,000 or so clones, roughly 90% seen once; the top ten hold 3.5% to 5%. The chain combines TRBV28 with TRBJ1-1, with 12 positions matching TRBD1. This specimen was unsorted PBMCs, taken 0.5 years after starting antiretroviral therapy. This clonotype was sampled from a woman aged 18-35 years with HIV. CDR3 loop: CASSLWGTGGESTEAFF. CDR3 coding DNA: TGTGCCAGCAGTTTATGGGGGACAGGGGGCGAAAGCACTGAAGCTTTCTTT.